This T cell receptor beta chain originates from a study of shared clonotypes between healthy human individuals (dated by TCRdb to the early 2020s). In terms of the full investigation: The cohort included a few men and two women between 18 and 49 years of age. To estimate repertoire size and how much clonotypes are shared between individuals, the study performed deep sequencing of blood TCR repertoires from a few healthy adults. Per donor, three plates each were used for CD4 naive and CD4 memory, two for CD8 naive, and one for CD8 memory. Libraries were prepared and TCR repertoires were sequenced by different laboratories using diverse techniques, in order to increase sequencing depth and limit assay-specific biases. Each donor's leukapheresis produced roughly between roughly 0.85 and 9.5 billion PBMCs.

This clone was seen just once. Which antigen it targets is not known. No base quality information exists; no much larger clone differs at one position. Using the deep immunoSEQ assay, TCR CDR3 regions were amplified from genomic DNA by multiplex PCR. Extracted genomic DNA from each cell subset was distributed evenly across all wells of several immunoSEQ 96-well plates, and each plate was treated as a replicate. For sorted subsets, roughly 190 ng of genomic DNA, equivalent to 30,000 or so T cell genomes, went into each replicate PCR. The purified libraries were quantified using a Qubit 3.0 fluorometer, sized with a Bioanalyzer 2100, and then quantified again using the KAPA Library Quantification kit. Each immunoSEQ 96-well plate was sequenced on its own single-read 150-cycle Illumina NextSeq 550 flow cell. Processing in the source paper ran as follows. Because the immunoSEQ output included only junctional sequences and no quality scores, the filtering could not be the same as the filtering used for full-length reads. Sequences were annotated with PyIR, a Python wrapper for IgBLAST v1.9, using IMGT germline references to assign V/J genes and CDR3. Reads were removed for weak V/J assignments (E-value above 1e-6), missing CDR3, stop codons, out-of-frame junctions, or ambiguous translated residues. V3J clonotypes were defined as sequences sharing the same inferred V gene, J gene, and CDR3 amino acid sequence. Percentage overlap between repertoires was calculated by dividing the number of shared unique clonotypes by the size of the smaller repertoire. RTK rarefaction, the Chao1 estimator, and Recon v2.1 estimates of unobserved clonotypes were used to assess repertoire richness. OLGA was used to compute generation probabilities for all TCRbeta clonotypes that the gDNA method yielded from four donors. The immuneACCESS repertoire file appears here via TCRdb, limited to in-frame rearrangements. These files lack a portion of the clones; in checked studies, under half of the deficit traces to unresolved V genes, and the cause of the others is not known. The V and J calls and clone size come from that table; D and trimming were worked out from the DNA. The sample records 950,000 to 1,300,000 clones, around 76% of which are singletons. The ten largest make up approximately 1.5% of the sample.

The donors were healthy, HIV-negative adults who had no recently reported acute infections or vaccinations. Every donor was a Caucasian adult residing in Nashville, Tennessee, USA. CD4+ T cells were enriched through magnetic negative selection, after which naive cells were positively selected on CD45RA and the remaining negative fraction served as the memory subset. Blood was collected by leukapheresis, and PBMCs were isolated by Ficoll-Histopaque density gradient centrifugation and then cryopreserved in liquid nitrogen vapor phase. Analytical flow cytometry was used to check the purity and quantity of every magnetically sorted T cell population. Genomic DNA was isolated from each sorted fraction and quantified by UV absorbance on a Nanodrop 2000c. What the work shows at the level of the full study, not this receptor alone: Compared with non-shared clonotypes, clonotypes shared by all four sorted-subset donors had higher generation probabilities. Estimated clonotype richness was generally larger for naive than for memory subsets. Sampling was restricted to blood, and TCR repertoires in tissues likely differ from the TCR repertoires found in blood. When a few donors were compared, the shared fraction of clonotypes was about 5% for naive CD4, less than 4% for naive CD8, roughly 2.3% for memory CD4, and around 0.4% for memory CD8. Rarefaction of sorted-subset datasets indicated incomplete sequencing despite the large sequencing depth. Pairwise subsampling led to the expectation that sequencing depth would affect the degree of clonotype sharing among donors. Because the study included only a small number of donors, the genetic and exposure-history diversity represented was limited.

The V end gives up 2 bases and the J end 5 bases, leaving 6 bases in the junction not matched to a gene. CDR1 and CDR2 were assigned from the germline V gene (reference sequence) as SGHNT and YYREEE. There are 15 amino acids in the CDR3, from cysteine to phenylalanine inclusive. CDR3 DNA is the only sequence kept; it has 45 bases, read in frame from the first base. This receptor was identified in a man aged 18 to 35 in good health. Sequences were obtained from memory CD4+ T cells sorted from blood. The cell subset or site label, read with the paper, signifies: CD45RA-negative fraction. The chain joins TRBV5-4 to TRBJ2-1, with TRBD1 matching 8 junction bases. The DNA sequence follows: TGTGCCAGCAGCTTACCGCAGGGGGCCCACAATGAGCAGTTCTTC. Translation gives CASSLPQGAHNEQFF.